One sample yielded the 5 T cell receptor beta chains listed below, sequenced in a study of T cell responses to AZD1222 COVID-19 vaccine. TCRdb's table, derived via immunoSEQ multiplex PCR, lists solely in-frame clones and lacks some. Among 150,000 to 200,000 clones, around 89% were seen once, and the ten largest hold 4% to 5.5%. The starting material was peripheral blood, obtained 28 days after the second AZD1222 dose. All receptors derive from an adult who received the AZD1222 COVID-19 vaccine.

V is TRBV29-1 and J is TRBJ1-1; D is uncertain. The length of the CDR3 is 15 residues. Germline-derived CDR1 and CDR2 are SQVTM and ANQGSEA. V dropped 7 bases and J dropped 3 bases, with 21 bases sitting between them. The CDR3 DNA follows: TGCAGCGGGACTGGCGGCAGCCCTTCTTACACTGAAGCTTTCTTT. This translates into CSGTGGSPSYTEAFF.

CDR3 amino acids: CASSVAGETNEQFF. The CDR3 DNA reads TGTGCCAGCAGCGTAGCGGGGGAAACCAATGAGCAGTTCTTC. V usage is TRBV9 and J usage is TRBJ2-1; D is possibly TRBD2 (6 bases). The ends were cut back, 0 bases at V and 6 bases at J, with 10 bases in the middle. Germline V CDR1 and CDR2: SGDLS, YYNGEE. The CDR3 totals 14 residues.

This clone was observed a handful of times. This sequence joins TRBV29-1 and TRBJ1-2, with a tentative D call TRBD1 (5 bases). The germline V and J ends were trimmed by 1 base and 6 bases, with 9 bases remaining between them. The CDR3 has 12 residues. Looked up from germline, CDR1 is SQVTM and CDR2 is ANQGSEA. This CDR3 is CSVEGSGHGYTF. For the CDR3, the DNA is TGCAGCGTTGAAGGTTCAGGGCATGGCTACACCTTC.

The chain couples TRBV21-1 to TRBJ1-4. TRBV21-1 is flagged as a pseudogene. This CDR3 has 19 amino acids. As DNA, the CDR3 is TGTGCCAGCAGCAAAGAGCCCTTGTACTTGGAGAGGGATAATGAAAAACTGTTTTTT. As protein: CASSKEPLYLERDNEKLFF.

The chain is built from TRBV6-5 and TRBJ1-4; D not certain. The CDR3 has 12 residues. Germline values: CDR1 MNHEY, CDR2 SVGAGI. Trimming took off 6 bases at V and 7 bases at J, with 9 bases between the two ends. CDR3 DNA sequence: TGTGCCAGCAGCGACCGGGCTGAAAAACTGTTTTTT. This translates into CASSDRAEKLFF.